This TCR beta chain was retrieved from a study of OX40 agonist ivuxolimab in advanced cancers. Study context: Males comprised around four fifths of the group, whose mean age was about 61 years (range 23 to 79).

Deletions cut 10 bases from V and 4 bases from J, with 16 bases between. Germline V gene lookup returns CDR1 ENHRY and CDR2 SYGVKD. The CDR3 contains 14 residues. This clone has a single count. This table comes from immunoSEQ multiplex PCR, and its TCRdb copy is limited to in-frame clones, with some not included. This repertoire shows tens of thousands of clones, roughly 90% found once; its top ten account for approximately 5%. The sequencing here drew on CD4+ or CD8+ T cells sorted from blood, taken in a trial of the OX40 agonist ivuxolimab. This sequence was found in an adult with an advanced solid tumor such as melanoma, head and neck, liver or kidney cancer. The V call is TRBV10-3, the J call TRBJ2-2, with D possibly TRBD2 on 6 matching bases. The CDR3 region is CATRVGSGTGELFF. The CDR3 DNA reads as TGTGCCACCCGGGTCGGGAGCGGCACCGGGGAGCTGTTTTTT.